This T cell receptor beta chain was documented in a study of T cells after yellow fever vaccination. About the study: Preparation of fractions with low cell numbers was performed using SMART-Seq v4 Ultra Low Input.

Synthesis of TCR cDNA relied on 5'RACE template switching, which attached a universal primer site and UMIs. Via MiXCR, TCRdb re-called the 5' RACE reads, giving one row per CDR3 protein. The sample carries approximately 120,000 distinct CDR3 sequences, around 15% recorded once. Study-level points and caveats: Post-booster repertoires again held most primary-vaccination clones (roughly 96% CD4, roughly 88% CD8).

This clonotype has only a few counts. Its antigen remains unidentified. The CDR3 length is 19 residues. Germline CDR1 reads MNHEY; CDR2 reads SVGEGT. Losses at the gene ends were 2 bases for V and 7 bases for J; bases not matched to a gene: 17. The origin of this receptor is a man in his late teens or twenties who received the YFV17D yellow fever vaccine. The V gene is TRBV6-2 or TRBV6-3, the J gene TRBJ2-3; 11 bases map to TRBD2. Sequencing was performed on CD8+ T cells sorted from PBMCs, taken 5 days after the yellow fever booster vaccination. The CDR3 bases are TGTGCCAGCAGTTACGTTTTGAAGGTTTCTAGCGGGGGGAATAATACGCAGTATTTT. It encodes CASSYVLKVSSGGNNTQYF.